The clone carrying this TCR beta chain was observed once. The antigen remains undetermined. TCRdb re-called the 5' RACE reads through MiXCR, storing one row per CDR3 protein. The sample lists around 250,000 distinct CDR3 sequences, approximately 9% occurring once. This specimen comes from a study of T-cell memory formation after mild COVID-19. Study-level points and caveats: The CD4+ clones that contracted clustered mainly within CM and EM, and the CD8+ clones concentrated in EMRA.

Unmatched junction bases numbered 12, after V lost 5 bases and J lost 9 bases. This CDR3 has 15 amino acids. Germline V lookup: CDR1 SGHTA, CDR2 FQGNSA. This TCR was sampled from a man younger than 35 who had mild COVID-19 (a few samples of this study predate the infection). Cell type and time point are not known. Sequences were obtained from PBMCs or a T cell subset sorted from them (not recorded which). This chain connects TRBV7-2 to TRBJ1-2; 10 bases line up with TRBD1. CDR3 residues: CASSRGLTGGFSYTF. Here the CDR3 DNA reads TGTGCCAGCAGCAGAGGCCTGACAGGGGGCTTTAGCTACACCTTC.